This TCR beta chain came from a study of blood T cell repertoires in COVID-19. Study-level background: The samples span acute and convalescent COVID-19 from the United States, Italy and Spain.

Trimming removed 0 bases at V and 6 bases at J, with 14 bases between. The CDR3 length is 16 residues. Germline V CDR1 and CDR2: MGHRA, YSYEKL. Produced via immunoSEQ multiplex PCR; TCRdb's table is partial and in-frame only. The repertoire holds 110,000 to 150,000 clones, with approximately 80% as singletons. Sequenced sample: peripheral blood. This receptor was obtained from a man between 65 and 85 years old who had recovered from COVID-19. This chain uses TRBV4-1 with TRBJ2-2; D ambiguous. The CDR3, as DNA: TGCGCCAGCAGCCAAGATGATCCGAGAAGTCCCGGGGAGCTGTTTTTT. Protein: CASSQDDPRSPGELFF.